This TCR beta chain came from a study of cytomegalovirus exposure and HLA in healthy donors. Study observations and caveats: Testing in vitro showed three CMV-associated chains specific for CMV antigens.

Clones were read by immunoSEQ multiplex PCR, and TCRdb kept only the in-frame ones, dropping some. The table lists some 77,000 clones, around 96% of them singletons. Concerning this clone itself: What it binds is unknown.

Sample: PBMCs. This TCR was sampled from a man aged 18 to 29 in good health and CMV-seropositive.

CDR3: CASSRLFLGGEAPGNTIYF. As DNA, the CDR3 is TGTGCCAGCAGTCGCCTATTCCTAGGGGGCGAGGCTCCTGGAAACACCATATATTTT. The V gene is TRBV5-6, the J gene TRBJ1-3; 7 nucleotides agree with TRBD1. After removal of 5 bases from V and 2 bases from J, the junction contained 19 bases not matched to a gene. Germline CDR1 reads SGHDT; CDR2 reads YYEEEE. The CDR3 covers 19 residues.